This T cell receptor beta chain is from a study of blood T cell repertoires in COVID-19. TCRdb's copy holds only in-frame clones and misses some; the assay was immunoSEQ multiplex PCR. The repertoire has about 68,000 clones, more than 75% of them found once; the top ten carry approximately 6.8%. Trimming took 4 bases from V and 10 from J, leaving 17 bases between them. Germline CDR1 SGHRS, CDR2 YFSETQ. This CDR3 is built from 13 residues. The V call is TRBV5-1, the J call TRBJ1-1, with a tentative D call TRBD1 (5 bases). The receptor's source is an older woman with acute or convalescent COVID-19. Sequenced material: peripheral blood. CDR3: CASSTREGRRAFF. CDR3 DNA sequence: TGCGCCAGCAGCACCCGGGAGGGGAGGCGAGCTTTCTTT. Using reference TRBV5-1 and TRBJ1-1 for the parts outside the CDR3, the full variable domain is KAGVTQTPRYLIKTRGQQVTLSCSPISGHRSVSWYQQTPGQGLQFLFEYFSETQRNKGNFPGRFSGRQFSNSRSEMNVSTLELGDSALYLCASSTREGRRAFFGQGTRLTVV.